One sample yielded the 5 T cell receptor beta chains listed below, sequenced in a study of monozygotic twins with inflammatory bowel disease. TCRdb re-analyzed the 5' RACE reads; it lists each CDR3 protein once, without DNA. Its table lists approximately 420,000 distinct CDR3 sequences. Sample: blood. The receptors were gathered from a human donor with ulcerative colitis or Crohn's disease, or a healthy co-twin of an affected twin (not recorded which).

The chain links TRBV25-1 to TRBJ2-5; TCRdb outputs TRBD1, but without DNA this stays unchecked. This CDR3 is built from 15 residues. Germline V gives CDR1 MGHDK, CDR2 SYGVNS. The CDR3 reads CASSEYRGQGETQYF.

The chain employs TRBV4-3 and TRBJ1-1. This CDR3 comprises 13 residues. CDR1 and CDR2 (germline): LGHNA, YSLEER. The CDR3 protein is CASSRIGEVLAFF.

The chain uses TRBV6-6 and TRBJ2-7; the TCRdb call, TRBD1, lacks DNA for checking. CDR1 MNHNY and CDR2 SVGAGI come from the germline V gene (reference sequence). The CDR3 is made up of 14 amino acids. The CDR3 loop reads CASNGGQTAYEQYF.

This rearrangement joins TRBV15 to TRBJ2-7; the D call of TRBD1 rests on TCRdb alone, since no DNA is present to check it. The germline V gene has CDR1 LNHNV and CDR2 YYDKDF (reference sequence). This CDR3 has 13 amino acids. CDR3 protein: CATSSYRESEQYF. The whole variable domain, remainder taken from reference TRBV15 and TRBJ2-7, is DAMVIQNPRYQVTQFGKPVTLSCSQTLNHNVMYWYQQKSSQAPKLLFHYYDKDFNNEADTPDNFQSRRPNTSFCFLDIRSPGLGDTAMYLCATSSYRESEQYFGPGTRLTVT.

CDR3 in amino acids: CASSLDEGIGQFF. J is TRBJ2-1 and V is TRBV5-4; TCRdb lists TRBD1, though no DNA is available to test this call. The CDR3 length is 13 residues. CDR1 is SGHNT and CDR2 is YYREEE in the germline V gene (reference sequence).